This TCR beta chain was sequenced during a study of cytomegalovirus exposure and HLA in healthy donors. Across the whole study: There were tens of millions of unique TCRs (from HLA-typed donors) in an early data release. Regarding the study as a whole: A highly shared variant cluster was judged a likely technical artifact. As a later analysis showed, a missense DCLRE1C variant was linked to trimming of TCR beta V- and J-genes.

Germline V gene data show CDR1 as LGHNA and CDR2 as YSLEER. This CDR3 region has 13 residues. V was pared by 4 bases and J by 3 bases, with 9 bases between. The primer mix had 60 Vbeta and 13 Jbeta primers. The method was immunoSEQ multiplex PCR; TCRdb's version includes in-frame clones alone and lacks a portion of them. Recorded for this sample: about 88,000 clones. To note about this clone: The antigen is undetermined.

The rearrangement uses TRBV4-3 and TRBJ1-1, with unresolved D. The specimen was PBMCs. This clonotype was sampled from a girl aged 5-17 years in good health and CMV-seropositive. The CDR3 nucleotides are TGCGCCAGCAGCCGAGGGTTGGACACTGAAGCTTTCTTT. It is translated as CASSRGLDTEAFF.